Listed here are 18 T cell receptor beta chains from one sample, sequenced in a study of T cell changes during pregnancy in multiple sclerosis. The table came from immunoSEQ multiplex PCR; TCRdb's copy has only in-frame clones and leaves some out. Of about 32,000 clones detected, about 91% appear once; the ten largest clones hold over 9.5%. The specimen comprised CD8+ T cells from peripheral blood mononuclear cells, sampled in the second trimester of pregnancy. These receptors were collected from a female donor with multiple sclerosis, enrolled in a pregnancy study.

The V gene is TRBV27, the J gene TRBJ2-7, with TRBD1 matching 8 bases. V was pared by 8 bases and J by 4 bases, with 10 bases of the junction left unmatched. Germline CDR1 reads MNHEY; CDR2 reads SMNVEV (reference sequence). This CDR3 spans 14 amino acids. The CDR3 region is CASGPGTGLYEQYF. As DNA, the CDR3 is TGTGCCAGCGGCCCCGGGACAGGACTATACGAGCAGTACTTC.

J is TRBJ2-1 and V is TRBV9; 8 bases map to TRBD2. Germline assignment: CDR1 SGDLS and CDR2 YYNGEE. The V segment lost 5 bases and the J segment 6 bases; nucleotides outside the gene matches: 16. The CDR3 is made up of 17 amino acids. The CDR3 sequence: CASSETSGTSNINEQFF. The CDR3 region has the DNA TGTGCCAGCAGTGAAACCTCCGGGACTAGTAATATCAATGAGCAGTTCTTC.

The rearrangement uses TRBV9 and TRBJ2-1; TRBD2 might be the D (6 bases). V shed 3 bases and J shed 0 bases, with 16 bases lying between them. From germline, CDR1 is SGDLS and CDR2 YYNGEE. The CDR3 has 17 residues. Here the CDR3 DNA reads TGTGCCAGCAGCGCGGGTTCTAGCGCCCGCTCCTACAATGAGCAGTTCTTC. It translates to CASSAGSSARSYNEQFF.

The rearrangement joins TRBV5-8 to TRBJ1-2, with D unresolved. The CDR3 totals 17 residues. V lost 2 bases, J lost 6 bases, and 23 bases lay in between. The V gene's germline CDR1 is SGHTS and CDR2 YDEGEE. The CDR3 sequence: CASSFPPEIIWRDGYTF. In DNA, the CDR3 is TGTGCCAGCAGCTTTCCTCCAGAAATTATCTGGCGGGATGGCTACACCTTC.

The gene calls are TRBV7-9 and TRBJ2-7; D possibly corresponds to TRBD2 (7 bases). The CDR3 has 17 residues. Germline CDR1 SEHNR, CDR2 FQNEAQ (reference sequence). Trimming left V 4 bases short and J 7 bases short, with 26 bases between. CDR3 nucleotides: TGTGCCAGCAGCTCGACCCCCGGGGGGCGGGAGTCCCCTGAGCAGTACTTC. This codes for CASSSTPGGRESPEQYF. Based on the CDR3 plus reference TRBV7-9 and TRBJ2-7, the full variable domain is DTGVSQNPRHKITKRGQNVTFRCDPISEHNRLYWYRQTLGQGPEFLTYFQNEAQLEKSRLLSDRFSAERPKGSFSTLEIQRTEQGDSAMYLCASSSTPGGRESPEQYFGPGTRLTVT.

The rearrangement uses TRBV4-2 and TRBJ2-1; the match to TRBD2 covers 9 bases. V shed 0 bases, J shed 0 bases, and the junction held 9 bases outside the gene matches. Germline CDR1 LGHNA, CDR2 YNFKEQ. The CDR3 is 19 residues long. DNA for the CDR3: TGTGCCAGCAGCCAAGAGCCAGCGGGGGGATTGAGCTCCTACAATGAGCAGTTCTTC. Translating it yields CASSQEPAGGLSSYNEQFF.

This clone was seen a few times. This chain uses TRBV6-6 with TRBJ2-3; TRBD1 agrees at 8 bases. With 6 bases clipped from V and 2 bases from J, the junction kept 4 bases outside the gene matches. Germline loops: CDR1 MNHNY, CDR2 SVGAGI (reference sequence). CDR3 length: 14 amino acids. CDR3 region: CASSYRGFTDTQYF. CDR3 bases: TGTGCCAGCAGCTACAGGGGGTTCACAGATACGCAGTATTTT.

The chain carries TRBV9 and TRBJ1-3; TRBD1 might be the D (5 bases). V was trimmed by 3 bases and J by 0 bases, leaving 10 bases between them. The CDR3 extends over 15 amino acids. Germline CDR1 and CDR2: SGDLS and YYNGEE. The CDR3 nucleotides read TGTGCCAGCAGCGCGCCGACAGACTCTGGAAACACCATATATTTT. Its translation: CASSAPTDSGNTIYF.

The chain joins TRBV14 to TRBJ2-7; 8 nucleotides line up with TRBD1. Germline CDR1 is SGHDN and CDR2 is FVKESK. V lost 4 bases, J lost 3 bases, and 5 bases stayed unmatched. The CDR3 has 14 residues. CDR3 in DNA: TGTGCCAGCAGCCCCGGGACAGGCTACTACGAGCAGTACTTC. As protein: CASSPGTGYYEQYF. Full variable domain (outside the CDR3, taken from reference TRBV14 and TRBJ2-7): EAGVTQFPSHSVIEKGQTVTLRCDPISGHDNLYWYRRVMGKEIKFLLHFVKESKQDESGMPNNRFLAERTGGTYSTLKVQPAELEDSGVYFCASSPGTGYYEQYFGPGTRLTVT.

The V call is TRBV5-1, the J call TRBJ1-4; 10 nucleotides line up with TRBD1. This CDR3 region has 16 residues. In germline, CDR1 is SGHRS, CDR2 YFSETQ. After removal of 4 bases from V and 5 bases from J, the junction contained 8 bases not matched to a gene. CDR3 in DNA: TGCGCCAGCAGCGTACGGACAGGGGGAGGAAATGAAAAACTGTTTTTT. Its protein product is CASSVRTGGGNEKLFF.

V gene TRBV7-6 combines with J gene TRBJ2-7; TRBD1 matches at 8 bases. J gave up 6 bases and V 5 bases, and 12 bases lay outside the gene matches. CDR3 length: 15 residues. Germline-derived CDR1 and CDR2 are SGHVS and FNYEAQ. As DNA, the CDR3 is TGTGCCAGCAGCCGTCGGACAGGGTCTCCCAGCGAGCAGTACTTC. It encodes CASSRRTGSPSEQYF.

The gene calls are TRBV5-5 and TRBJ1-5; 9 bases match TRBD1. J lost 0 bases, V lost 4 bases, and 2 bases had no gene match. This CDR3 has 15 amino acids. CDR1 and CDR2 (germline): SGHKS, YYEKEE (reference sequence). The CDR3 spells CASSPQGASNQPQHF. The CDR3 DNA is TGTGCCAGCAGCCCACAGGGGGCTAGCAATCAGCCCCAGCATTTT.

The J gene is TRBJ2-2, the V gene TRBV27, with unresolved D. The CDR3 sequence is 14 residues long. Trimming stripped 5 bases from V and 2 bases from J, with 9 bases between. Looked up from germline, CDR1 is MNHEY and CDR2 is SMNVEV (reference sequence). CDR3 nucleotides: TGTGCCAGCAGTAAAAAGAGCAACACCGGGGAGCTGTTTTTT. This sequence encodes CASSKKSNTGELFF.

The chain is built from TRBV5-1 and TRBJ2-1, with D perhaps TRBD2 (7 bases). Between the trimmed V and J ends, which lost 6 bases and 9 bases, there was a span of 22 bases. Germline CDR1 reads SGHRS; CDR2 reads YFSETQ. The CDR3 has 15 amino acids. The CDR3 bases are TGCGCCAGCACCCCCCTAGGGGGGGAATTGGCTGAGCAGTTCTTC. This sequence encodes CASTPLGGELAEQFF. The variable domain in full, with the rest retrieved from reference TRBV5-1 and TRBJ2-1, is KAGVTQTPRYLIKTRGQQVTLSCSPISGHRSVSWYQQTPGQGLQFLFEYFSETQRNKGNFPGRFSGRQFSNSRSEMNVSTLELGDSALYLCASTPLGGELAEQFFGPGTRLTVL.

The chain employs TRBV7-2 and TRBJ2-7; 12 nucleotides align to TRBD2. This CDR3 region has 15 residues. Germline CDR1 is SGHTA and CDR2 is FQGNSA. V was clipped by 2 bases and J by 5 bases; unmatched bases: 4. The CDR3 DNA reads TGTGCCAGCAGCTTACTAGCGGGAGGGCCTAACGAGCAGTACTTC. Translated: CASSLLAGGPNEQYF.

The chain combines TRBV13 with TRBJ2-3; 11 bases align to TRBD2. The J segment lost 0 bases and the V segment lost 4 bases, leaving 6 bases of the junction unmatched. The CDR3 sequence is 17 residues long. CDR1 is PRHDT, CDR2 FYEKMQ, per germline (reference sequence). For the CDR3, the DNA is TGTGCCAGCAGCTACCAGGGACTAGCGGAGAGCACAGATACGCAGTATTTT. Its protein is CASSYQGLAESTDTQYF. Filled out from reference TRBV13 and TRBJ2-3, the complete variable domain reads AAGVIQSPRHLIKEKRETATLKCYPIPRHDTVYWYQQGPGQDPQFLISFYEKMQSDKGSIPDRFSAQQFSDYHSELNMSSLELGDSALYFCASSYQGLAESTDTQYFGPGTRLTVL.

The chain combines TRBV9 with TRBJ2-7; TRBD1 matches at 7 bases. Looked up from germline, CDR1 is SGDLS and CDR2 is YYNGEE. The CDR3 is made up of 14 amino acids. Losses at the gene ends were 7 bases for V and 5 bases for J; bases not matched to a gene: 12. The CDR3 DNA reads as TGTGCCAGCGCGGTAGGGGGCGGCCTAAACGAGCAGTACTTC. Translated: CASAVGGGLNEQYF.

The DNA for the CDR3 is TGTGCCAGTCAAGGCTACGGGGGGACTGAAGCTTTCTTT. This gives the protein CASQGYGGTEAFF. The chain is built from TRBV9 and TRBJ1-1; tentative D call: TRBD1 (5 bases). Germline V gives CDR1 SGDLS, CDR2 YYNGEE. Trimming stripped 8 bases from V and 5 bases from J, with 16 bases between. The CDR3 is 13 residues long.